The T cell receptor (beta chain) under discussion was sequenced for a study of T cells in Graves' hyperthyroidism and ophthalmopathy. About the study: Once the initial diagnosis was made, peripheral blood was obtained before any treatment. Findings and limits, study-wide: Appearing also in blood were most of the thyroid clonotypes expanded above 0.001.

Amplification yielded TCR beta CDR3 regions, with RNA transcripts as the source. HTBI primers were the set used in a first-round RT-PCR of the TCR CDR3. TCRdb analysed the multiplex PCR reads with MiXCR anew, one entry per CDR3 protein. The sample includes hundreds of thousands of distinct CDR3 sequences, roughly 25% of them seen just once. Subjects with ophthalmopathy showed a Clinical Activity Score no lower than 3, a NOSPECS grade no lower than 4, and a duration shorter than 3 months. Clinical symptoms, serum thyroxine and TRAb, thyroid ultrasound and orbital computed tomography together formed the diagnostic basis. This clonotype was detected many times. The antigen is undetermined. Specimen: blood. The TCR comes from a woman in her 30s with Graves' ophthalmopathy.

CDR3 loop: CASSWSANQPQHF. The CDR3 nucleotides are TGTGCCAGTAGTTGGTCCGCGAATCAGCCCCAGCATTTT. The genes are TRBV19 and TRBJ1-5; D remains ambiguous. In germline, CDR1 is LNHDA, CDR2 SQIVND (reference sequence). V lost 5 bases to trimming and J lost 4 bases, with 9 bases between them. The CDR3 is 13 residues long.